This TCR beta chain appears in the sequencing data of a study of CD8 T cells in ankylosing spondylitis. Study results and caveats: Ankylosing spondylitis blood appeared to carry a characteristic TCR beta motif of several highly homologous variants. Disease-linked clones were found to be CD8+ and relatively rare in peripheral blood.

This clonotype was detected once. The antigen is not known. TCRdb re-called the 5' RACE reads with MiXCR, one entry per CDR3 protein. The table records around 770,000 distinct CDR3 sequences, under 20% of them present only once. The germline gives CDR1 LGHNA, CDR2 YSLEER. CDR3 length: 16 amino acids. The V end lost 0 bases, the J end lost 4 bases, and 13 bases lay between the germline ends. Sequencing input: blood, either unsorted or a sorted T cell fraction (not recorded which). This chain joins TRBV4-3 and TRBJ2-1; perhaps TRBD1 as D (5 bases). This receptor was identified in a male donor with ankylosing spondylitis. The CDR3 region is CASSQDHRLSYNEQFF. DNA for the CDR3: TGCGCCAGCAGCCAAGATCACAGGCTGTCGTACAATGAGCAGTTCTTC.